The TCR beta chain under discussion was sequenced for a study of blood T cell repertoires in COVID-19. In the study overall: Samples came from the United States, Italy and Spain, spanning acute and convalescent COVID-19. T cells, B-cell-depleted T cells, or PBMCs supplied cDNA or gDNA.

In the study's own analysis: Amplified reference gene primers provided the basis for estimating nucleated cell counts. Some clones are missing from TCRdb's copy, which holds only in-frame ones; the method was immunoSEQ multiplex PCR. V and J calls and clone size are copied from that table; D and trimming were computed from the DNA. The sample records 70,000 or so clones, about nine tenths being singletons. The CDR3 has 13 amino acids. V dropped 7 bases and J dropped 4 bases, with 13 bases sitting between them. Germline-derived CDR1 and CDR2 are SNHLY and FYNNEI. Sample: peripheral blood. The sequence was collected from a woman aged 80 or over with active or convalescent COVID-19. This rearrangement joins TRBV2 to TRBJ1-2; D unclear. CDR3: CASTTDWFYGYTF. CDR3 nucleotides: TGTGCCAGCACCACGGACTGGTTCTATGGCTACACCTTC.